One and the same sample provided the 20 T cell receptor beta chains below, sequenced in a study of T-cell memory formation after mild COVID-19. TCRdb reanalysed the 5' RACE reads using MiXCR and keeps one entry per CDR3 protein. The sample has under 700,000 distinct CDR3 sequences; around 20% are singletons. Sequenced: PBMCs or a T cell subset sorted from them (not recorded which). Receptor source: an adult woman who had mild COVID-19 (a few samples of this study predate the infection). Cell type and time point are not known.

The chain employs TRBV5-1 and TRBJ2-1, with 9 bases aligning to TRBD1. Germline V gives CDR1 SGHRS, CDR2 YFSETQ. With 4 bases clipped from V and 3 bases from J, the junction kept 11 bases outside the gene matches. The CDR3 runs 17 residues. The CDR3 here is CASSVGQGSHLYNEQFF. DNA for the CDR3: TGCGCCAGCAGCGTAGGACAGGGGTCCCATCTCTACAATGAGCAGTTCTTC.

The chain uses TRBV7-2 and TRBJ2-3; D remains unclear. Germline CDR1 and CDR2: SGHTA and FQGNSA. CDR3 size: 14 residues. The V and J ends lost 5 bases and 0 bases respectively, with 9 bases between them. Here the CDR3 DNA reads TGTGCCAGCAGCCATAGCCGGAGCACAGATACGCAGTATTTT. Translation: CASSHSRSTDTQYF.

J is TRBJ1-1 and V is TRBV10-3; D gene ambiguous. The CDR3 spans 15 residues. With 7 bases removed from V and 8 bases from J, the gap between germline ends came to 23 bases. The germline V gene encodes CDR1 ENHRY and CDR2 SYGVKD. The CDR3 DNA is TGTGCCATCAAGCCACAGACACCCCCGATGGGGGAAGCTTTCTTT. It translates to CAIKPQTPPMGEAFF.

V usage is TRBV7-2 and J usage is TRBJ2-5; D ambiguous. The CDR3 covers 14 residues. Germline V gene data show CDR1 as SGHTA and CDR2 as FQGNSA. V was cut by 5 bases and J by 1 base, with 11 bases left in between. CDR3 sequence: CASSIGPSQETQYF. DNA for the CDR3: TGTGCCAGCAGCATAGGGCCTTCCCAAGAGACCCAGTACTTC.

This clonotype showed up just a few times. The V and J genes are TRBV12-3 or TRBV12-4 and TRBJ2-3, with 13 bases aligning to TRBD2. The CDR3 loop spans 16 amino acids. J gave up 4 bases and V 6 bases, and 7 bases lay outside the gene matches. The CDR3 DNA is TGTGCCAGCAGCCATCGGACTAGCGGGAGATCAGATACGCAGTATTTT. It codes for CASSHRTSGRSDTQYF.

The chain couples TRBV5-6 to TRBJ2-1; a weak D match, TRBD2 (5 bases). V shed 4 bases and J shed 6 bases, with 11 bases lying between them. CDR3 length: 13 residues. Germline V gene data show CDR1 as SGHDT and CDR2 as YYEEEE. This CDR3 reads CASSRRAGNEQFF. As DNA, the CDR3 is TGTGCCAGCAGCCGCCGGGCGGGCAATGAGCAGTTCTTC.

The chain combines TRBV24-1 with TRBJ2-5; 8 bases fit TRBD1. This CDR3 contains 15 residues. Germline V gene sequence: CDR1 KGHDR, CDR2 SFDVKD. Germline trimming cut 4 bases from V and 5 bases from J; bases unmatched to any gene: 8. CDR3 residues: CATSDPSTGGETQYF. CDR3 coding DNA: TGTGCCACCAGTGACCCCTCCACAGGGGGGGAGACCCAGTACTTC.

This clonotype has only a few counts. The chain employs TRBV5-1 and TRBJ1-4; TRBD1 agrees at 8 bases. Germline trimming cut 3 bases from V and 6 bases from J; bases unmatched to any gene: 4. Germline V gene sequence: CDR1 SGHRS, CDR2 YFSETQ. CDR3 size: 14 residues. CDR3 sequence (DNA): TGCGCCAGCAGCTCGACAGGGGCGGATGAAAAACTGTTTTTT. Translation gives CASSSTGADEKLFF.

The V and J genes are TRBV11-3 and TRBJ2-1, with D possibly matching TRBD2 (6 bases). This CDR3 is built from 15 residues. Trimming left V 4 bases short and J 3 bases short, with 13 bases between. Germline V gene lookup returns CDR1 SGHNT and CDR2 YENEEA. This CDR3 is CASSSGLGIYNEQFF. The CDR3 region has the DNA TGTGCCAGCAGCTCGGGACTGGGGATCTACAATGAGCAGTTCTTC.

The J gene is TRBJ2-3, the V gene TRBV15; D possibly corresponds to TRBD2 (6 bases). This CDR3 has 19 amino acids. V lost 0 bases to trimming and J lost 3 bases, with 22 bases between them. Germline V gene data show CDR1 as LNHNV and CDR2 as YYDKDF (reference sequence). The CDR3, as DNA: TGTGCCACCAGCAGAGATCGGGGGTTTGGAGGTAGTATAACAGATACGCAGTATTTT. Protein: CATSRDRGFGGSITDTQYF.

This clonotype was counted many times. The chain joins TRBV6-2 or TRBV6-3 to TRBJ1-1; 7 positions match TRBD1. Germline CDR1 is MNHEY and CDR2 is SVGEGT. J lost 11 bases, V lost 6 bases, and 9 bases had no gene match. This CDR3 has 12 residues. The CDR3 spells CASRQGPRSAFF. CDR3 coding DNA: TGTGCCAGCAGACAGGGGCCGCGATCGGCTTTCTTT.

This clonotype was counted a few times. The genes are TRBV24-1 and TRBJ2-3, with 7 bases aligning to TRBD2. Germline V gene sequence: CDR1 KGHDR, CDR2 SFDVKD. V gave up 5 bases and J gave up 0 bases; unmatched junction bases: 10. The CDR3 has 17 amino acids. CDR3 DNA sequence: TGTGCCACCAGTGTTACAAAAAATAGCGGGAGCACAGATACGCAGTATTTT. Translated: CATSVTKNSGSTDTQYF.

The sample holds a few counts of this clonotype. The rearrangement uses TRBV12-3 or TRBV12-4 and TRBJ1-2; no clear D. This CDR3 is 14 amino acids long. The germline V and J ends were trimmed by 5 bases and 1 base, with 11 bases remaining between them. The CDR3 sequence is CASSTRMDNYGYTF. The CDR3 coding sequence is TGTGCCAGCAGTACCCGGATGGATAACTATGGCTACACCTTC.

The rearrangement joins TRBV7-9 to TRBJ2-1, with D possibly TRBD1 on 5 matching bases. In germline, CDR1 is SEHNR, CDR2 FQNEAQ (reference sequence). The CDR3 length is 13 residues. V lost 1 base and J lost 14, with 15 bases in between. CDR3 region: CASSLVGAPREFF. CDR3 DNA sequence: TGTGCCAGCAGCTTAGTTGGGGCTCCCAGGGAGTTCTTC.

The V call is TRBV7-2, the J call TRBJ1-1; possibly TRBD1 for D (6 bases). The CDR3 is made up of 13 amino acids. Germline V gene sequence: CDR1 SGHTA, CDR2 FQGNSA. V was clipped by 7 bases and J by 3 bases, with 12 bases between them. As DNA, the CDR3 is TGTGCCAGCAAAGCAGGGGAACACACTGAAGCTTTCTTT. It translates to CASKAGEHTEAFF.

This clonotype was picked up a small number of times. This chain links TRBV3-1 with TRBJ1-1; D unresolved. The length of the CDR3 is 13 residues. Germline lookup yields CDR1 LGHDT and CDR2 YNNKEL (reference sequence). The V and J ends lost 6 bases and 1 base respectively, with 9 bases between them. The CDR3 sequence: CASRQTANTEAFF. The CDR3 DNA is TGTGCCAGCAGACAGACTGCGAACACTGAAGCTTTCTTT.

This chain uses TRBV10-3 with TRBJ1-2, with D perhaps matching TRBD1 (6 bases). Trimming removed 2 bases from V and 0 bases from J, with 10 bases in between. The germline V gene encodes CDR1 ENHRY and CDR2 SYGVKD. The length of the CDR3 is 15 residues. The CDR3 coding sequence is TGTGCCATCAGTGAGGACAGGTCAACTAACTATGGCTACACCTTC. It is translated as CAISEDRSTNYGYTF.

V gene TRBV5-1 combines with J gene TRBJ1-6; D is undetermined. Germline assignment: CDR1 SGHRS and CDR2 YFSETQ. The CDR3 covers 13 residues. V lost 7 bases and J lost 8, with 13 bases in between. The DNA of the CDR3 is TGCGCCAGCCGTCGGCAGGAGGATTCACCCCTCCACTTT. It translates to CASRRQEDSPLHF.

CDR3 residues: CASSGDSHQTKNIQYF. DNA of the CDR3: TGCGCCAGCAGCGGCGACAGTCACCAAACCAAAAACATTCAGTACTTC. The V call is TRBV5-1, the J call TRBJ2-4; D may be TRBD1 (5 bases). V lost 4 bases and J 2 bases, leaving 16 bases between the germline ends. This CDR3 has 16 amino acids. The germline gives CDR1 SGHRS, CDR2 YFSETQ. Looking up the rest from reference TRBV5-1 and TRBJ2-4 gives the full variable domain: KAGVTQTPRYLIKTRGQQVTLSCSPISGHRSVSWYQQTPGQGLQFLFEYFSETQRNKGNFPGRFSGRQFSNSRSEMNVSTLELGDSALYLCASSGDSHQTKNIQYFGAGTRLSVL.

This clonotype was found a few times. This chain links TRBV3-1 with TRBJ2-3; 7 positions agree with TRBD2. This CDR3 contains 15 residues. J lost 1 base, V lost 4 bases, and 5 bases had no gene match. CDR1 LGHDT and CDR2 YNNKEL come from the germline V gene (reference sequence). CDR3 DNA: TGTGCCAGCAGCCGAGCGGGGTTCGGCACAGATACGCAGTATTTT. It is translated as CASSRAGFGTDTQYF.